The 30 T cell receptor beta chains given below trace back to one sample, sequenced in a study of Ad26.COV2.S vaccination and SARS-CoV-2 variants. Treatment indicated: roughly 19 received Ad26.COV2.S at low or high dose, single or two shots; several received placebo; per-sample allocation not given. Sampling was done on day 63 after the first vaccine or placebo injection. Clones were sequenced by immunoSEQ multiplex PCR, and TCRdb holds only the in-frame ones, with some missing. The data show 300,000 to 400,000 clones, around 85% seen once. The sequenced sample was peripheral blood, obtained in a trial of Ad26.COV2.S vaccine versus placebo. These receptors were obtained from a person between 18 and 65 years old who received the Ad26.COV2.S COVID-19 vaccine or a placebo.

V gene TRBV11-3 combines with J gene TRBJ2-7; D is possibly TRBD1 or TRBD2 (5 bases each). CDR1 SGHNT and CDR2 YENEEA come from the germline V gene. The length of the CDR3 is 13 residues. Trimming left V 5 bases short and J 3 bases short, with 11 bases between. CDR3 sequence reads: CASSPGTDYEQYF. The CDR3 bases are TGTGCCAGCAGCCCAGGGACGGACTACGAGCAGTACTTC.

This clone was seen ten or more times. The genes are TRBV10-3 and TRBJ1-3, with TRBD1 identical over 9 bases. The ends lost 8 bases at V and 8 bases at J; junction bases unmatched: 19. Germline CDR1 ENHRY, CDR2 SYGVKD. The CDR3 consists of 17 residues. The CDR3 sequence: CAIRPRDRDLSVDTIYF. The CDR3 bases are TGTGCCATCCGCCCCAGGGACAGGGATTTATCGGTGGACACCATATATTTT.

The CDR3 region has the DNA TGTGCCAGTGAACGCCGGGACAGTTACTATGGCTACACCTTC. Translation: CASERRDSYYGYTF. The J gene is TRBJ1-2, the V gene TRBV19; TRBD1 matches 7 bases. Germline CDR1 and CDR2: LNHDA and SQIVND (reference sequence). This CDR3 has 14 amino acids. V lost 8 bases to trimming and J lost 3 bases; unmatched junction nucleotides: 9.

The chain is built from TRBV3-1 (or the pseudogene TRBV3-2) and TRBJ1-2; TRBD1 is a possible D gene (6 bases). Germline-derived CDR1 and CDR2 are LGHDT and YNNKEL (reference sequence). The CDR3 covers 16 residues. V lost 1 base to trimming and J lost 2 bases, with 14 bases between them. The CDR3, as DNA: TGTGCCAGCAGCCAAGGGGGCCTCACAGGGAACTATGGCTACACCTTC. Its protein is CASSQGGLTGNYGYTF.

A few counts support this clone. The rearrangement joins TRBV6-5 to TRBJ2-2, with 8 bases aligning to TRBD1. The junction had 4 bases not matched to a gene; V was cut back by 6 bases and J by 1 base. In germline, CDR1 is MNHEY, CDR2 SVGAGI. This CDR3 is built from 15 residues. The CDR3 bases are TGTGCCAGCAGCCAGACAGGGGAGAACACCGGGGAGCTGTTTTTT. Its protein is CASSQTGENTGELFF.

The chain joins TRBV28 to TRBJ1-3, with D perhaps matching TRBD1 (5 bases). The germline V and J ends were trimmed by 9 bases and 4 bases, with 16 bases remaining between them. This CDR3 region has 14 residues. From germline, CDR1 is MDHEN and CDR2 SYDVKM. The CDR3: CASHDPGGGNTIYF. In DNA, the CDR3 is TGTGCCAGTCACGACCCGGGGGGAGGAAACACCATATATTTT. Filled out from reference TRBV28 and TRBJ1-3, the complete variable domain reads DVKVTQSSRYLVKRTGEKVFLECVQDMDHENMFWYRQDPGLGLRLIYFSYDVKMKEKGDIPEGYSVSREKKERFSLILESASTNQTSMYLCASHDPGGGNTIYFGEGSWLTVV.

This chain uses TRBV23-1 with TRBJ2-7; 9 bases map to TRBD2. TRBV23-1 is recorded as an ORF, its role being uncertain. V dropped 2 bases and J dropped 4; count of bases not matched to a gene: 6. CDR3 length equals 15 residues. CDR3 DNA sequence: TGCGCCAGCAGTCAACCAAGCGGGGGGATGTACGAGCAGTACTTC. Translation: CASSQPSGGMYEQYF.

V usage is TRBV5-4 and J usage is TRBJ2-1, with TRBD2 matching over 12 bases. Germline CDR1 reads SGHNT; CDR2 reads YYREEE (reference sequence). The CDR3 has 14 residues. Unmatched junction bases numbered 3, after V lost 4 bases and J lost 7 bases. The CDR3 is CASSRTSGVNEQFF. DNA of the CDR3: TGTGCCAGCAGCCGGACTAGCGGGGTGAATGAGCAGTTCTTC.

The chain carries TRBV30 and TRBJ2-5, with 14 bases identical to TRBD2. CDR1 is GTSNPN, CDR2 SVGIG, per germline (reference sequence). Losses at the gene ends were 6 bases for V and 1 base for J; bases not matched to a gene: 4. The CDR3 loop spans 15 amino acids. This CDR3 reads CACDGTSGGQETQYF. CDR3 nucleotide sequence: TGTGCCTGTGACGGGACTAGCGGGGGCCAAGAGACCCAGTACTTC.

This chain connects TRBV11-2 to TRBJ1-1; D is perhaps TRBD1 (5 bases). V shed 4 bases and J shed 7 bases, with 10 bases lying between them. Per the germline V gene, CDR1 is SGHAT and CDR2 is FQNNGV. The CDR3 length is 12 residues. The CDR3 DNA reads as TGTGCCAGCAGCTCCCGGGACTTTGAAGCTTTCTTT. It specifies CASSSRDFEAFF.

The chain employs TRBV6-1 and TRBJ1-2, with 7 bases lining up with TRBD1. This CDR3 has 16 residues. With V trimmed by 3 bases and J by 4 bases, 11 bases remained unmatched. Germline loops: CDR1 MNHNS, CDR2 SASEGT. The CDR3 is CASSDIGMGQLYGYTF. The CDR3 nucleotides are TGTGCCAGCAGTGATATTGGCATGGGACAGCTCTATGGCTACACCTTC.

The CDR3 region is CASSQDWGPGANVLTF. The CDR3 coding sequence is TGCGCCAGCAGCCAAGATTGGGGGCCCGGGGCCAACGTCCTGACTTTC. This sequence joins TRBV4-1 and TRBJ2-6; a weak D match, TRBD1 (6 bases). V lost 0 bases and J lost 4, with 10 bases in between. CDR1 is MGHRA, CDR2 YSYEKL, per germline. The CDR3 covers 16 residues.

V gene TRBV19 combines with J gene TRBJ2-3; 7 nucleotides match TRBD1. V trimming: 8 bases; J trimming: 6 bases; junction bases outside the gene matches: 11. CDR3 size: 14 residues. Germline V lookup: CDR1 LNHDA, CDR2 SQIVND (reference sequence). CDR3 sequence (DNA): TGTGCCAGTTCTTTGCAGGGGGTTAGGGATACGCAGTATTTT. Residues: CASSLQGVRDTQYF.

The chain recombines TRBV6-1 with TRBJ1-3; D is uncertain. Germline V gives CDR1 MNHNS, CDR2 SASEGT. The V gene lost 5 bases and the J gene lost 6 bases, with 5 bases spanning the gap. The CDR3 consists of 11 residues. This chain's CDR3 is CASSSVNTIYF. The CDR3 DNA is TGTGCCAGCAGTTCCGTAAACACCATATATTTT.

The genes are TRBV12-3 or TRBV12-4 and TRBJ1-5, with D hard to call. The V and J ends lost 2 bases and 15 bases respectively, with 17 bases between them. The CDR3 has 13 residues. This CDR3 reads CASSLMFDGVRHF. The CDR3 DNA sequence: TGTGCCAGCAGTTTAATGTTCGACGGCGTCCGGCATTTT.

This clone occurred a few times. This chain connects TRBV5-4 to TRBJ2-7, with D unresolved. The CDR3 contains 16 residues. Germline V gives CDR1 SGHNT, CDR2 YYREEE (reference sequence). Trimming removed 0 bases from V and 2 bases from J, with 15 bases in between. CDR3 protein: CASSLGSGVLPYEQYF. The CDR3, as DNA: TGTGCCAGCAGCTTGGGGTCCGGCGTCCTCCCCTACGAGCAGTACTTC.

This clone was counted only a few times. The rearrangement uses TRBV28 and TRBJ2-1; 7 nucleotides match TRBD1. CDR1 is MDHEN and CDR2 is SYDVKM in the germline V gene. V trimming: 5 bases; J trimming: 2 bases; junction bases outside the gene matches: 0. The CDR3 has 13 amino acids. The CDR3 loop reads CASSTGAYNEQFF. For the CDR3, the DNA is TGTGCCAGCAGTACAGGGGCCTACAATGAGCAGTTCTTC.

The chain employs TRBV19 and TRBJ1-3; maybe TRBD1 (5 bases). Per germline, CDR1 LNHDA and CDR2 SQIVND (reference sequence). The CDR3 sequence is 17 residues long. V was trimmed by 8 bases and J by 2 bases, leaving 22 bases between them. The CDR3 DNA reads as TGTGCCAGTGCCCCATCCCCCCAGGGAAGGGCTGGAAACACCATATATTTT. Its translation: CASAPSPQGRAGNTIYF.

The chain has TRBV30 and TRBJ2-3; D gene unclear. Trimming stripped 6 bases from V and 4 bases from J, with 17 bases between. This CDR3 spans 14 amino acids. The germline CDR1 and CDR2 sequences are GTSNPN and SVGIG (reference sequence). As DNA, the CDR3 is TGTGCCTGCACGACTCACCGCGCCGCAGATACGCAGTATTTT. Encoded protein: CACTTHRAADTQYF.

V and J are TRBV5-1 and TRBJ2-5; D unresolved. V was cut by 0 bases and J by 2 bases, with 8 bases left in between. Germline-derived CDR1 and CDR2 are SGHRS and YFSETQ. The CDR3 is 14 amino acids. CDR3 bases: TGCGCCAGCAGCTTGGGACTTGATCAAGAGACCCAGTACTTC. This encodes CASSLGLDQETQYF.

This clone was recorded a few times. The rearrangement joins TRBV19 to TRBJ1-3; maybe TRBD1 (5 bases). CDR3 length equals 14 residues. CDR1 is LNHDA and CDR2 is SQIVND in the germline V gene (reference sequence). V shed 5 bases and J shed 3 bases, with 11 bases lying between them. The CDR3: CASSLGTRGNTIYF. The CDR3, as DNA: TGTGCCAGTAGTTTGGGGACGCGTGGAAACACCATATATTTT.

The rearrangement uses TRBV19 and TRBJ2-2, with D possibly being TRBD1 (5 bases). Germline values: CDR1 LNHDA, CDR2 SQIVND (reference sequence). V gave up 3 bases and J gave up 5 bases, with 10 bases separating them. This CDR3 has 14 residues. The CDR3 protein is CASSIKTATGELFF. DNA for the CDR3: TGTGCCAGTAGTATTAAGACAGCAACCGGGGAGCTGTTTTTT.

There are a few counts of this clone. The rearrangement links TRBV5-1 to TRBJ1-2; 9 bases align to TRBD1. From germline, CDR1 is SGHRS and CDR2 YFSETQ. V shed 0 bases, J shed 5 bases, and the junction held 2 bases outside the gene matches. The CDR3 length is 14 residues. CDR3 sequence (DNA): TGCGCCAGCAGCTTGGACGGGACAGGGTATGGCTACACCTTC. It codes for CASSLDGTGYGYTF.

The V and J genes are TRBV4-1 and TRBJ1-2; 9 bases map to TRBD1. V gave up 8 bases and J gave up 2 bases; unmatched junction bases: 6. Germline lookup yields CDR1 MGHRA and CDR2 YSYEKL. The CDR3 covers 14 residues. The CDR3 coding sequence is TGCGCCAGCCGGAGCGGACAGGGGAACTATGGCTACACCTTC. This sequence encodes CASRSGQGNYGYTF.

The chain recombines TRBV7-2 with TRBJ1-1; D gene unclear. CDR3 length equals 15 residues. V was cut by 5 bases and J by 5 bases, with 18 bases left in between. Germline CDR1 reads SGHTA; CDR2 reads FQGNSA. CDR3 bases: TGTGCCAGCAGCCTTAATTCGCTGGGTGGAACTGAAGCTTTCTTT. The encoded protein is CASSLNSLGGTEAFF.

The chain links TRBV12-3 or TRBV12-4 to TRBJ1-6; D remains ambiguous. There are 12 residues in the CDR3. Trimming took off 6 bases at V and 8 bases at J, with 8 bases between the two ends. The CDR3 here is CASSSQYSPLHF. As DNA, the CDR3 is TGTGCCAGCAGCTCACAGTATTCACCCCTCCACTTT.

The V call is TRBV7-9, the J call TRBJ2-3; D is undetermined. V lost 1 base, J lost 0 bases, and 11 bases lay in between. Germline V gene data show CDR1 as SEHNR and CDR2 as FQNEAQ (reference sequence). The CDR3 length is 16 residues. CDR3 amino acids: CASSLGRYSSTDTQYF. In DNA form, the CDR3 reads TGTGCCAGCAGCTTAGGGCGGTACAGTAGCACAGATACGCAGTATTTT.

This clone occurred a few times. This sequence joins TRBV29-1 and TRBJ1-1, with 9 nucleotides matching TRBD1. With V trimmed by 7 bases and J by 3 bases, 6 bases remained unmatched. This CDR3 has 13 amino acids. Germline values: CDR1 SQVTM, CDR2 ANQGSEA. CDR3 protein: CSATGGRHTEAFF. In DNA form, the CDR3 reads TGCAGCGCTACAGGGGGCCGGCACACTGAAGCTTTCTTT.

The CDR3 loop is CASSRHLGSNQPQHF. CDR3 nucleotide sequence: TGTGCCAGCAGCAGACATCTTGGTAGCAATCAGCCCCAGCATTTT. The chain is built from TRBV3-1 (or the pseudogene TRBV3-2) and TRBJ1-5; D not certain. V was pared by 5 bases and J by 0 bases, with 11 bases between. Germline V lookup: CDR1 LGHDT, CDR2 YNNKEL (reference sequence). The CDR3 contains 15 residues.

The chain combines TRBV28 with TRBJ1-4; TRBD1 might be the D (5 bases). From germline, CDR1 is MDHEN and CDR2 SYDVKM. V lost 3 bases to trimming and J lost 5 bases, with 10 bases between them. The CDR3 extends over 14 amino acids. The CDR3 nucleotides read TGTGCCAGCAGTTTGCAGGGACTAAATGAAAAACTGTTTTTT. Amino acid sequence: CASSLQGLNEKLFF.